A single sample is the source of the 25 T cell receptor beta chains below, sequenced in a study of Graves' ophthalmopathy and Graves' hyperthyroidism. Researchers took RNA transcripts and amplified TCR beta CDR3 regions from them. HTBI primers were employed in first-round RT-PCR, then a second-round multiplex PCR followed. TCRdb reprocessed the multiplex PCR reads via MiXCR and lists one record per CDR3 protein. The sample records about 410,000 distinct CDR3 sequences, 15% to 20% being singletons. Sequenced: peripheral blood. Source of these receptors: a woman aged 18-35 years with Graves' ophthalmopathy.

V and J are TRBV19 and TRBJ1-5, with 7 positions matching TRBD1. Germline lookup yields CDR1 LNHDA and CDR2 SQIVND (reference sequence). The J segment lost 4 bases and the V segment lost 3 bases, leaving 6 bases of the junction unmatched. The CDR3 has 15 amino acids. The CDR3 sequence: CASSITGQLNQPQHF. The CDR3 nucleotides read TGTGCCAGTAGTATCACGGGACAGCTAAATCAGCCCCAGCATTTT.

This clonotype was counted ten times or more. The genes are TRBV6-2 or TRBV6-3 and TRBJ2-7, with D uncertain. The V end was cut by 7 bases, the J end by 2 bases, with 15 bases between. This CDR3 has 14 amino acids. In germline, CDR1 is MNHEY, CDR2 SVGEGT. The CDR3 loop is CASIERNQPYEQYF. CDR3 nucleotide sequence: TGTGCCAGCATCGAACGGAACCAACCCTACGAGCAGTACTTC.

This clonotype appeared many times. This chain joins TRBV2 and TRBJ2-7, with 7 bases identical to TRBD1. J was trimmed by 6 bases and V by 8 bases; bases with no gene match: 13. The CDR3 consists of 14 residues. Per germline, CDR1 SNHLY and CDR2 FYNNEI. The CDR3 region is CASGRQGFTAEQYF. For the CDR3, the DNA is TGTGCCAGCGGACGACAGGGCTTCACTGCCGAGCAGTACTTC.

The sample holds many counts of this clonotype. This may be a read error: a much more frequent sequence differs by one nucleotide. This chain links TRBV7-2 with TRBJ2-2; 8 positions agree with TRBD1. With V trimmed by 3 bases and J by 6 bases, 3 bases remained unmatched. CDR3 size: 14 residues. Germline CDR1 reads SGHTA; CDR2 reads FQGNSA. The CDR3 region has the DNA TGTGCCAGCAGCTTTTCGGACAGGGCCGGGGAGCTGTTTTTT. Its translation: CASSFSDRAGELFF.

This sequence joins TRBV6-1 and TRBJ1-6; D might be TRBD1 (5 bases). CDR1 and CDR2 from the germline V gene are MNHNS and SASEGT. The V end was cut by 8 bases, the J end by 10 bases, with 15 bases between. This CDR3 spans 13 amino acids. The CDR3 region has the DNA TGTGCCAGCCTCGGGGACTTGAACTCACCCCTCCACTTT. Protein product: CASLGDLNSPLHF.

This clonotype was seen repeatedly, ten times or more. The chain carries TRBV2 and TRBJ2-2; D remains unclear. Deletions cut 1 base from V and 4 bases from J, with 7 bases between. This CDR3 has 14 amino acids. CDR1 is SNHLY and CDR2 is FYNNEI in the germline V gene. As DNA, the CDR3 is TGTGCCAGCAGTGAAGTCCGGGCCACCGGGGAGCTGTTTTTT. Its translation is CASSEVRATGELFF.

This clonotype was counted ten times or more. V and J are TRBV6-2 or TRBV6-3 and TRBJ2-2; the match to TRBD1 covers 8 bases. With V trimmed by 2 bases and J by 5 bases, 13 bases remained unmatched. Looked up from germline, CDR1 is MNHEY and CDR2 is SVGEGT. The CDR3 spans 18 residues. The CDR3: CASSYADRVRSRTGELFF. The CDR3 DNA sequence: TGTGCCAGCAGTTACGCGGACAGGGTGAGAAGCAGGACCGGGGAGCTGTTTTTT.

This clonotype was found many times. Possible read error: a much larger clone is one base away. The rearrangement joins TRBV7-9 to TRBJ1-1; D ambiguous. The germline V and J ends were trimmed by 3 bases and 6 bases, with 5 bases remaining between them. This CDR3 spans 11 amino acids. The germline gives CDR1 SEHNR, CDR2 FQNEAQ (reference sequence). CDR3 loop: CASSFYAEAFF. As DNA, the CDR3 is TGTGCCAGCAGCTTTTACGCTGAAGCTTTCTTT.

The chain links TRBV6-1 to TRBJ1-1; D is possibly TRBD1 (5 bases). CDR1 and CDR2 from the germline V gene are MNHNS and SASEGT. V was trimmed by 6 bases and J by 8 bases, leaving 19 bases between them. The CDR3 covers 14 residues. The CDR3 DNA reads TGTGCCAGCAGCGATCAGGGCCCACCACGGGAAGCTTTCTTT. Its protein product is CASSDQGPPREAFF.

This clonotype was counted ten times or more. The chain uses TRBV18 and TRBJ1-1; 7 positions agree with TRBD1. The junction had 3 bases not matched to a gene; V was cut back by 4 bases and J by 7 bases. Per the germline V gene, CDR1 is KGHSH and CDR2 is LQKENI. The CDR3 totals 12 residues. The CDR3 is CASSQQGGEAFF. CDR3 DNA sequence: TGTGCCAGCTCACAGCAGGGGGGTGAAGCTTTCTTT.

There are many counts of this clonotype. V and J are TRBV6-1 and TRBJ2-7; tentative D call: TRBD2 (5 bases). V was clipped by 6 bases and J by 0 bases, with 12 bases between them. This CDR3 has 14 amino acids. Germline CDR1 reads MNHNS; CDR2 reads SASEGT. The CDR3 loop is CASRDFHYSYEQYF. The CDR3 region has the DNA TGTGCCAGCAGGGACTTCCACTACTCCTACGAGCAGTACTTC.

This clonotype was seen ten or more times. In nucleotides, the CDR3 is TGTGCCAGCAGCCAGAGGAGCCCTGAAGCTTTCTTT. Amino acid sequence: CASSQRSPEAFF. The chain links TRBV11-2 to TRBJ1-1; D is unclear. CDR1 SGHAT and CDR2 FQNNGV come from the germline V gene. The CDR3 length is 12 residues. The V end was cut by 5 bases, the J end by 6 bases, with 10 bases between.

CDR3 residues: CASSSGTGGRGELFF. The CDR3 nucleotides read TGCGCCAGCAGCTCAGGGACAGGGGGCCGAGGGGAGCTGTTTTTT. The chain joins TRBV5-1 to TRBJ2-2; 12 nucleotides line up with TRBD1. Germline CDR1 and CDR2: SGHRS and YFSETQ. The CDR3 has 15 amino acids. J was trimmed by 8 bases and V by 3 bases; bases with no gene match: 5.

The J gene is TRBJ2-6, the V gene TRBV15; D assignment may be TRBD1 or TRBD2 (6 bases each). Trimming left V 0 bases short and J 0 bases short, with 15 bases between. The CDR3 is 19 residues long. The germline CDR1 and CDR2 sequences are LNHNV and YYDKDF (reference sequence). In DNA form, the CDR3 reads TGTGCCACCAGCAGAGATACGGGGGCTCTAAGCTCTGGGGCCAACGTCCTGACTTTC. Residues: CATSRDTGALSSGANVLTF.

This clonotype has at least ten counts. V usage is TRBV13 and J usage is TRBJ2-2; 11 bases fit TRBD1. J lost 4 bases, V lost 2 bases, and 6 bases had no gene match. The CDR3 runs to 17 residues. The germline gives CDR1 PRHDT, CDR2 FYEKMQ (reference sequence). In DNA, the CDR3 is TGTGCCAGCAGCTTATCGATTGGACAGGGGGCCACCGGGGAGCTGTTTTTT. This encodes CASSLSIGQGATGELFF.

This clonotype was seen more than once but under ten times. The gene calls are TRBV11-1 and TRBJ1-2, with D possibly being TRBD1 (6 bases). The V end lost 5 bases, the J end lost 6 bases, and 22 bases lay between the germline ends. The CDR3 spans 16 residues. The V gene's germline CDR1 is SGHAT and CDR2 FQDESV (reference sequence). In DNA form, the CDR3 reads TGTGCCAGCAGCGAAGCCGGGACACCGGATACGAATGGCTACACCTTC. It yields the protein CASSEAGTPDTNGYTF.

The table lists this clonotype with many counts. The chain links TRBV20-1 to TRBJ2-7; D may match TRBD1 or TRBD2 (5 bases each). Germline V gene data show CDR1 as DFQATT and CDR2 as SNEGSKA (reference sequence). Trimming pared 0 bases from V and 5 bases from J, leaving 26 bases between. The CDR3 covers 18 residues. The CDR3 DNA is TGCAGTGCTAGAGATTTGGGTGTACCGGGGCCCGAGAGGGACGAGCAGTACTTC. It yields the protein CSARDLGVPGPERDEQYF.

This chain links TRBV4-3 with TRBJ2-5; 9 positions agree with TRBD1. V lost 10 bases, J lost 5 bases, and 8 bases stayed unmatched. CDR3 length: 13 amino acids. Germline CDR1 and CDR2: LGHNA and YSLEER. Here the CDR3 reads CANPRDRVETQYF. CDR3 bases: TGCGCCAACCCCCGGGACAGGGTTGAGACCCAGTACTTC.

Here the CDR3 reads CASSLGPDDNIQYF. The CDR3, as DNA: TGTGCCAGCAGCTTAGGTCCGGACGATAACATTCAGTACTTC. This chain links TRBV7-6 with TRBJ2-4, with D unresolved. The CDR3 extends over 14 amino acids. Deletions cut 1 base from V and 7 bases from J, with 11 bases between. Per the germline V gene, CDR1 is SGHVS and CDR2 is FNYEAQ.

This clonotype was counted many times. The chain combines TRBV28 with TRBJ1-1; 7 bases line up with TRBD1. V dropped 4 bases and J dropped 0; count of bases not matched to a gene: 8. The CDR3 consists of 16 residues. Germline CDR1 reads MDHEN; CDR2 reads SYDVKM. In DNA form, the CDR3 reads TGTGCCAGCAGTTCAGGGGGGTTGAACATGAACACTGAAGCTTTCTTT. Translating it yields CASSSGGLNMNTEAFF.

This clonotype was counted ten times or more. The chain combines TRBV20-1 with TRBJ2-2, with D perhaps matching TRBD1 or TRBD2 (6 bases each). Germline V gene data show CDR1 as DFQATT and CDR2 as SNEGSKA (reference sequence). The ends were cut back, 2 bases at V and 0 bases at J, with 13 bases in the middle. This CDR3 contains 16 residues. The CDR3 nucleotides read TGCAGTGCTAGAATCACGGGGGCGGCGAACACCGGGGAGCTGTTTTTT. Residues: CSARITGAANTGELFF.

This clonotype has more than one count but fewer than ten. The rearrangement links TRBV6-1 to TRBJ1-1; maybe TRBD1 (6 bases). Germline V gene data show CDR1 as MNHNS and CDR2 as SASEGT. This CDR3 has 13 amino acids. The V end lost 8 bases, the J end lost 7 bases, and 17 bases lay between the germline ends. CDR3 bases: TGTGCCAGCCGGAGAGTGGGACAAGATGAAGCTTTCTTT. Its translation is CASRRVGQDEAFF.

There are many counts of this clonotype. The chain is built from TRBV28 and TRBJ2-4; D unresolved. Per germline, CDR1 MDHEN and CDR2 SYDVKM. This CDR3 spans 14 amino acids. Between the trimmed V and J ends, which lost 5 bases and 0 bases, there was a span of 8 bases. The CDR3 here is CASSIWGAKNIQYF. The CDR3 DNA sequence: TGTGCCAGCAGTATTTGGGGAGCCAAAAACATTCAGTACTTC.

This clonotype has ten or more counts. This chain uses TRBV30 with TRBJ2-7, with D possibly being TRBD1 (5 bases). Deletions cut 2 bases from V and 0 bases from J, with 8 bases between. CDR3 length: 13 residues. Germline V CDR1 and CDR2: GTSNPN, SVGIG (reference sequence). This chain's CDR3 is CAWSRQGSYEQYF. In nucleotides, the CDR3 is TGTGCCTGGAGTAGGCAGGGCTCCTACGAGCAGTACTTC.

This clonotype showed up just a few times. The chain combines TRBV6-5 with TRBJ2-2; tentative D call: TRBD2 (5 bases). Germline V gives CDR1 MNHEY, CDR2 SVGAGI. The CDR3 has 14 amino acids. The V gene lost 4 bases and the J gene lost 7 bases, with 13 bases spanning the gap. The CDR3 coding sequence is TGTGCCAGCAGTTTGGGTGGGAGTATCGGGGAGCTGTTTTTT. It is translated as CASSLGGSIGELFF.